This TCR beta chain is drawn from a study of shared clonotypes between healthy human individuals. Study overall: Researchers drew samples from two women and a few men aged 18 to 49.

The authors ran the assay at deep level. Methods used by the authors: Filtering of immunoSEQ junctional sequences could not match full-length read filtering. Assay: immunoSEQ multiplex PCR; the TCRdb copy retains only in-frame clones and omits some. Clone size and V and J calls were adopted from that table, with D and trimming inferred from the DNA. Found here are roughly 480,000 clones, around three quarters of them singletons; the top ten hold over 9.5%. The CDR3 length is 14 residues. The V gene's germline CDR1 is SNHLY and CDR2 FYNNEI. About this clone itself: Antigen specificity is unknown. A far larger clone is one nucleotide away, so this likely arose from a read error.

Study-wide points: What limited the represented genetic and exposure-history diversity was the small number of donors.

The V call is TRBV2, the J call TRBJ2-7, with D perhaps TRBD1 or TRBD2 (5 bases each). The specimen sequenced was PBMCs. This sequence was found in a middle-aged woman in good health. Some clones in this sample may be carry-over from other donors' samples. CDR3 residues: CASKSRDASAEQCF. Written as DNA, the CDR3 is TGTGCCAGCAAGTCCCGGGACGCCTCGGCCGAGCAGTGCTTC.